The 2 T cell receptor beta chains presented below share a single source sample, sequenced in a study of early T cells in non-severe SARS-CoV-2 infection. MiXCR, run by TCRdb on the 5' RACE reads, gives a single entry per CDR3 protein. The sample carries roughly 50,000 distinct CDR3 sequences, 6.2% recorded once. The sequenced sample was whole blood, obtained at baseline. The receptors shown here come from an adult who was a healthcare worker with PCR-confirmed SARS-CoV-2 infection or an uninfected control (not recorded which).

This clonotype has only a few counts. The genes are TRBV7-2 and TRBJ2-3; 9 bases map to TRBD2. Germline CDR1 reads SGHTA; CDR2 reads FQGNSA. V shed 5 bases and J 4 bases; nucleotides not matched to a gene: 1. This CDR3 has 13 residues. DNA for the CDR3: TGTGCCAGCAGCGGCGGGGGGGCAGATACGCAGTATTTT. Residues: CASSGGGADTQYF.

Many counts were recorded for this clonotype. CDR3: CASSPGVTYNEQFF. The CDR3 DNA reads as TGTGCCAGCAGCCCAGGGGTTACCTACAATGAGCAGTTCTTC. The J gene is TRBJ2-1, the V gene TRBV11-1, with D perhaps matching TRBD1 (6 bases). CDR3 length: 14 residues. V shed 5 bases and J shed 2 bases, with 10 bases lying between them. Germline V gene lookup returns CDR1 SGHAT and CDR2 FQDESV (reference sequence).